A selection of T cell receptor beta chains follows, all from one sample in a study of blood T cell repertoires in COVID-19. Clones were read by immunoSEQ multiplex PCR, and TCRdb kept only the in-frame ones, dropping some. The repertoire has about 500,000 clones, 70% to 90% of them found once; the top ten carry around 8%. The source material was peripheral blood. These receptors all stem from a woman in her forties or fifties with COVID-19, enrolled during active disease. The CDR3 runs from the conserved cysteine through the conserved F or W. Fields, in order: CDR3 DNA, CDR3 protein, V gene, D gene, J gene, clone size. A D gene is named only where the DNA matches it firmly. For some rows the clone size is stated as once, few or many, or as a class when expanded; others skip it.

CDR3 DNA: TGCAGTGCTCCAGGGGATTACGGCTACACCTTC
CDR3 protein: CSAPGDYGYTF
V gene: TRBV20-1
D gene: .
J gene: TRBJ1-2
clone size: once

CDR3 DNA: TGTGCCAGCAGCTCCCAGGTAGCGGGGGCCTCCTACGAGCAGTACTTC
CDR3 protein: CASSSQVAGASYEQYF
V gene: TRBV11-2
D gene: TRBD2
J gene: TRBJ2-7
clone size: .

CDR3 DNA: TGTGCCAGCAGTGGTCAAGGGAGCTTCACAGATACGCAGTATTTT
CDR3 protein: CASSGQGSFTDTQYF
V gene: TRBV2
D gene: .
J gene: TRBJ2-3
clone size: .

CDR3 DNA: TGTGCCTGGAGGCCGGACAGGGGGTTGTACTATGGCTACACCTTC
CDR3 protein: CAWRPDRGLYYGYTF
V gene: TRBV30
D gene: TRBD1
J gene: TRBJ1-2
clone size: .

CDR3 DNA: TGCAGCGCCGGGACAGGGCTACTCTATGGCTACACCTTC
CDR3 protein: CSAGTGLLYGYTF
V gene: TRBV29-1
D gene: TRBD1
J gene: TRBJ1-2
clone size: .

CDR3 DNA: TGTGCCAGCAGTGAAGCGCGAATCGGGGGAGTCAATCAGCCCCAGCATTTT
CDR3 protein: CASSEARIGGVNQPQHF
V gene: TRBV2
D gene: .
J gene: TRBJ1-5
clone size: .

CDR3 DNA: TGTGCCAGCAGCTTAGACCGACTAGCTTGGAATGAGCAGTTCTTC
CDR3 protein: CASSLDRLAWNEQFF
V gene: TRBV11-2
D gene: TRBD2
J gene: TRBJ2-1
clone size: .

CDR3 DNA: TGTGCCAGCAGCCTTCCTCCCGGGTATGGCTACACCTTC
CDR3 protein: CASSLPPGYGYTF
V gene: TRBV12-3/TRBV12-4
D gene: .
J gene: TRBJ1-2
clone size: .

CDR3 DNA: TGTGCCAGCAGTTACTTACCGACAGGGTTGGCCGAGCAGTACTTC
CDR3 protein: CASSYLPTGLAEQYF
V gene: TRBV6-2/TRBV6-3
D gene: TRBD1
J gene: TRBJ2-7
clone size: many

CDR3 DNA: TGTGCCAGTAGGGAGTTGGCCTATGGCTACACCTTC
CDR3 protein: CASRELAYGYTF
V gene: TRBV19
D gene: .
J gene: TRBJ1-2
clone size: .

CDR3 DNA: TGTGCCATAAGACTCAAAGGGGGGGAGAACACTGAAGCTTTCTTT
CDR3 protein: CAIRLKGGENTEAFF
V gene: TRBV10-3
D gene: .
J gene: TRBJ1-1
clone size: .

CDR3 DNA: TGTGCCAGCTCACCTCGGGGAAACACTGAAGCTTTCTTT
CDR3 protein: CASSPRGNTEAFF
V gene: TRBV18
D gene: .
J gene: TRBJ1-1
clone size: .

CDR3 DNA: TGCAGCGTAAAACAGGGGATAGACTCACCCCTCCACTTT
CDR3 protein: CSVKQGIDSPLHF
V gene: TRBV29-1
D gene: TRBD1
J gene: TRBJ1-6
clone size: .

CDR3 DNA: TGTGCCAGCAGCCCGGGGCGGGGAGAAGGGAACACTGAAGCTTTCTTT
CDR3 protein: CASSPGRGEGNTEAFF
V gene: TRBV7-6
D gene: .
J gene: TRBJ1-1
clone size: once

CDR3 DNA: TGTGCCAGCGGGACAGGAGGGAACTATGGCTACACCTTC
CDR3 protein: CASGTGGNYGYTF
V gene: TRBV5-5
D gene: TRBD1
J gene: TRBJ1-2
clone size: once

CDR3 DNA: TGTGCCAGCAGCTTGTCGGGACAGCCGAACACCGGGGAGCTGTTTTTT
CDR3 protein: CASSLSGQPNTGELFF
V gene: TRBV5-6
D gene: TRBD1
J gene: TRBJ2-2
clone size: .

CDR3 DNA: TGTGCCAGCGCCCCGGGACAGACGTACACTGAAGCTTTCTTT
CDR3 protein: CASAPGQTYTEAFF
V gene: TRBV9
D gene: TRBD1
J gene: TRBJ1-1
clone size: .

CDR3 DNA: TGTGCCAGCAGCCTCAATCAGCCCCAGCATTTT
CDR3 protein: CASSLNQPQHF
V gene: TRBV6-1
D gene: .
J gene: TRBJ1-5
clone size: .

CDR3 DNA: TGTGCCAGCAGCCGGACAGAGGACTATGGCTACACCTTC
CDR3 protein: CASSRTEDYGYTF
V gene: TRBV6-5
D gene: .
J gene: TRBJ1-2
clone size: .